This T cell receptor (beta chain) was documented in a study of post-analysis software for immune sequencing data. Study-level findings and limits: Analysis by F measure revealed that same-batch samples clustered strongly together. TRBV5-6, TRBV5-1 and TRBV20-1 belonged to a set of about five TRBV segments that were more frequent in patients than controls.

As to this clonotype: Its specificity is not known.

TCR beta cDNA libraries had unique molecular identifiers. TCRdb independently ran MiXCR on the PCR reads; one entry per CDR3 protein. Of fewer than 900,000 distinct CDR3 sequences detected, more than 45% appear once; the ten largest clones hold approximately 4.4%. V shed 4 bases and J shed 10 bases, with 15 bases lying between them. Germline assignment: CDR1 SGDLS and CDR2 YYNGEE. The CDR3 extends over 13 amino acids. Sequences were obtained from blood. The TCR comes from a girl aged 5 to 17 with multiple sclerosis. This sequence joins TRBV9 and TRBJ2-1; D may be TRBD2 (6 bases). CDR3 region: CASSSPRGLEQFF. As DNA, the CDR3 is TGTGCCAGCAGCTCCCCGCGGGGCCTCGAGCAGTTCTTC.